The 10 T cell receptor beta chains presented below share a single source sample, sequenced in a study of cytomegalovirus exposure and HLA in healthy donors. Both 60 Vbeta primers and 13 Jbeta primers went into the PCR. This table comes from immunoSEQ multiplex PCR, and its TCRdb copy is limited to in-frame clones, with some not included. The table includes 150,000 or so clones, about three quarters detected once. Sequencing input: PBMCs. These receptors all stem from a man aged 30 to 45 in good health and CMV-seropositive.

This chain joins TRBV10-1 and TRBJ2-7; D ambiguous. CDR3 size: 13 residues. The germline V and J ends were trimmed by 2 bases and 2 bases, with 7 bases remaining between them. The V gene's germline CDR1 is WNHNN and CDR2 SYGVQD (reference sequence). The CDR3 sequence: CASSETQAYEQYF. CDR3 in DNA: TGCGCCAGCAGTGAGACCCAGGCCTACGAGCAGTACTTC.

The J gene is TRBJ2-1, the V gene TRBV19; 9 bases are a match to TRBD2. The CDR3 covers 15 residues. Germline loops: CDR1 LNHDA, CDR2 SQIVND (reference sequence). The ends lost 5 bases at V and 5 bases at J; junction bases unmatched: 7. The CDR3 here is CASSSSSGANNEQFF. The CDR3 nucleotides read TGTGCCAGTAGTTCCTCTAGCGGGGCGAACAATGAGCAGTTCTTC.

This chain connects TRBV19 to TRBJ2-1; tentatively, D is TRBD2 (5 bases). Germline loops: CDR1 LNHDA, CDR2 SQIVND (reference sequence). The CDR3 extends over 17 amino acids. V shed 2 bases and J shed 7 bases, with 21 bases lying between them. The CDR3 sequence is CASSILSRYGGRNEQFF. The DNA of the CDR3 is TGTGCCAGTAGTATATTATCTCGGTACGGAGGTAGGAATGAGCAGTTCTTC.

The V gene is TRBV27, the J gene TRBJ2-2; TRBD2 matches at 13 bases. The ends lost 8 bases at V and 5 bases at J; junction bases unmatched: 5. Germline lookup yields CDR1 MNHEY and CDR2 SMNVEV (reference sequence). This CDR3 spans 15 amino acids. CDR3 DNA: TGTGCCAGCGGACTAGCGGGAGTAGGTACCGGGGAGCTGTTTTTT. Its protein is CASGLAGVGTGELFF.

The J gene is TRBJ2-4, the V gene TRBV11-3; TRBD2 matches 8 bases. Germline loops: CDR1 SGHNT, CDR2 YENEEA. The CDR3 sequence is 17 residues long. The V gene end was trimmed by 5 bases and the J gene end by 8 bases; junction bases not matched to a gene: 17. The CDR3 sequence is CASSPLRGAGATHIQYF. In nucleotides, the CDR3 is TGTGCCAGCAGCCCCCTGAGAGGAGCGGGAGCGACCCACATTCAGTACTTC.

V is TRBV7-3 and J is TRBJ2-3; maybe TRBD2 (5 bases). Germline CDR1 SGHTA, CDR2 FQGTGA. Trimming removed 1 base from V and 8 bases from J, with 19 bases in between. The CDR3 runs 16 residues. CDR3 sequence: CASSLRVGVGTGTQYF. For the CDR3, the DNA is TGTGCCAGCAGCTTAAGGGTCGGGGTAGGCACCGGTACGCAGTATTTT.

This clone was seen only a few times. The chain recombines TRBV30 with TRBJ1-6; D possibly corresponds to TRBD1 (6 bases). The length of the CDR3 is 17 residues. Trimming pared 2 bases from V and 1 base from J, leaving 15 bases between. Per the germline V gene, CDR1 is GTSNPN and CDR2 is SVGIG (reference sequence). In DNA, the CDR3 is TGTGCCTGGAGTACCAGGGGCTGGTATTCCTATAATTCACCCCTCCACTTT. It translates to CAWSTRGWYSYNSPLHF. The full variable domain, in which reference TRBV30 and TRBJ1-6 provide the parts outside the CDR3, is SQTIHQWPATLVQPVGSPLSLECTVEGTSNPNLYWYRQAAGRGLQLLFYSVGIGQISSEVPQNLSASRPQDRQFILSSKKLLLSDSGFYLCAWSTRGWYSYNSPLHFGNGTRLTVT.

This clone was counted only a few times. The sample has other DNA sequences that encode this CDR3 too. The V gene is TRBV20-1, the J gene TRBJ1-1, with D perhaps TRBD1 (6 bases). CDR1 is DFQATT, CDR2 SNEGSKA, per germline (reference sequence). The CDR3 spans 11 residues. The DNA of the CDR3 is TGCAGCTTACAGGGAAACACTGAAGCTTTCTTT. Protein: CSLQGNTEAFF.

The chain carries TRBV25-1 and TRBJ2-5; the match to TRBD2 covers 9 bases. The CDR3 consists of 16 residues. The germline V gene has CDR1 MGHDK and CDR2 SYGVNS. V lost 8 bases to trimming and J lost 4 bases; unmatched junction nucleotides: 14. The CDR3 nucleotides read TGTGCCAGCGGTACGCGGGAGGGCCATTATGGAGAGACCCAGTACTTC. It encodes CASGTREGHYGETQYF.

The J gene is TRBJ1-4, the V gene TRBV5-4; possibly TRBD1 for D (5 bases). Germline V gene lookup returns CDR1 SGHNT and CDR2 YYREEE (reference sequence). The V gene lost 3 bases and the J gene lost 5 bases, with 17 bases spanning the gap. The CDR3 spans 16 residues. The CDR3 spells CASSSGGAAQNEKLFF. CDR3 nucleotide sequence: TGTGCCAGCAGCTCGGGTGGGGCAGCACAGAATGAAAAACTGTTTTTT.